Listed below are T cell receptor beta chains from one sample, sequenced in a study of human T cells and chemical hapten exposure. TCRdb ran MiXCR on the RACE reads and lists one entry per CDR3 protein. The data contain 380,000 or so distinct CDR3 sequences, approximately 5% of them singletons. The source was whole blood, collected in connection with sensitization to the hapten diphenylcyclopropenone (DPC). The source is a woman between 18 and 30 years old with alopecia areata. Some clones in this sample may be carry-over from other donors' samples. Both conserved end residues are part of each CDR3. The D gene is left open where the match is weak. For some rows the clone size is stated as once, few or many, or as a class when expanded; others skip it.

abundance: few; j_gene: TRBJ1-1; d_gene: TRBD1; v_gene: TRBV29-1; CDR3aa: CSVEDRDRGGLAFF; CDR3nt: TGCAGCGTTGAAGATCGTGACAGGGGCGGTTTAGCTTTCTTT
abundance: -; j_gene: TRBJ1-2; d_gene: -; v_gene: TRBV20-1; CDR3aa: CSARARPKVRTHLRGYTF; CDR3nt: TGCAGTGCTAGAGCTCGCCCCAAGGTCAGGACCCATTTAAGGGGCTACACCTTC
abundance: -; j_gene: TRBJ2-1; d_gene: -; v_gene: TRBV7-2; CDR3aa: CASSLEAFGGGLYNEQFF; CDR3nt: TGTGCCAGCAGCTTAGAAGCTTTTGGCGGGGGCCTTTACAATGAGCAGTTCTTC
abundance: once; j_gene: TRBJ1-2; d_gene: -; v_gene: TRBV7-3; CDR3aa: CASSPTNGFTF; CDR3nt: TGTGCCAGCAGCCCCACGAATGGCTTCACCTTC
abundance: many; j_gene: TRBJ2-3; d_gene: -; v_gene: TRBV6-2/TRBV6-3; CDR3aa: CASSYGIARTPYTQYF; CDR3nt: TGTGCCAGCAGTTACGGAATCGCCCGAACCCCCTATACGCAGTATTTT
abundance: -; j_gene: TRBJ1-2; d_gene: TRBD1; v_gene: TRBV12-3/TRBV12-4; CDR3aa: CASSGQGTFNYGYTF; CDR3nt: TGTGCCAGCAGCGGACAGGGAACATTTAACTATGGCTACACCTTC
abundance: many; j_gene: TRBJ2-1; d_gene: TRBD2; v_gene: TRBV6-2/TRBV6-3; CDR3aa: CASLPGAGGAFYNEQFF; CDR3nt: TGTGCCAGCCTCCCCGGGGCGGGGGGGGCATTCTACAATGAGCAGTTCTTC
abundance: few; j_gene: TRBJ2-7; d_gene: -; v_gene: TRBV28; CDR3aa: CASRGAGDLHEQYF; CDR3nt: TGTGCCAGCCGCGGGGCAGGGGACCTTCACGAGCAGTACTTC
abundance: few; j_gene: TRBJ1-2; d_gene: -; v_gene: TRBV7-9; CDR3aa: CASSPALNYGYTF; CDR3nt: TGTGCCAGCAGTCCTGCCCTTAACTATGGCTACACCTTC
abundance: -; j_gene: TRBJ1-1; d_gene: -; v_gene: TRBV5-1; CDR3aa: CASSSQHANSNTEAFF; CDR3nt: TGCGCCAGCAGTTCCCAGCACGCTAATTCGAACACTGAAGCTTTCTTT
abundance: -; j_gene: TRBJ1-6; d_gene: TRBD1; v_gene: TRBV5-1; CDR3aa: CASSPQGAYSPLHF; CDR3nt: TGCGCCAGCAGCCCGCAGGGGGCATATTCACCCCTCCACTTT
abundance: -; j_gene: TRBJ1-1; d_gene: -; v_gene: TRBV6-2/TRBV6-3; CDR3aa: CASSYREEDHFF; CDR3nt: TGTGCCAGCAGTTACCGGGAGGAAGACCATTTCTTT
abundance: -; j_gene: TRBJ1-1; d_gene: -; v_gene: TRBV29-1; CDR3aa: CSVEAQVNTEAFF; CDR3nt: TGCAGCGTTGAAGCACAAGTGAACACTGAAGCTTTCTTT
abundance: -; j_gene: TRBJ2-7; d_gene: -; v_gene: TRBV5-4; CDR3aa: CASSSGTARNYEQYF; CDR3nt: TGTGCCAGCAGCTCCGGGACGGCGAGGAACTACGAGCAGTACTTC
abundance: many; j_gene: TRBJ1-2; d_gene: -; v_gene: TRBV7-2; CDR3aa: CASSLALLAHGYTF; CDR3nt: TGTGCCAGCAGCTTAGCGCTACTCGCACATGGCTACACCTTC
abundance: -; j_gene: TRBJ2-1; d_gene: TRBD1; v_gene: TRBV7-2; CDR3aa: CASSLGTGFGDEQFF; CDR3nt: TGTGCCAGCAGCTTAGGGACAGGGTTCGGTGATGAGCAGTTCTTC
abundance: -; j_gene: TRBJ1-2; d_gene: -; v_gene: TRBV5-1; CDR3aa: CASSLVPSSGNYGYTF; CDR3nt: TGCGCCAGCAGCTTGGTCCCGTCGTCCGGCAACTATGGCTACACCTTC
abundance: -; j_gene: TRBJ1-6; d_gene: TRBD1; v_gene: TRBV7-9; CDR3aa: CASSFVQDRGNSPLHF; CDR3nt: TGTGCCAGCAGTTTTGTCCAGGACAGGGGGAATTCACCCCTCCACTTT
abundance: -; j_gene: TRBJ1-1; d_gene: TRBD1; v_gene: TRBV11-2; CDR3aa: CASIQWTGGTEAFF; CDR3nt: TGTGCCAGCATCCAATGGACAGGGGGCACTGAAGCTTTCTTT
abundance: few; j_gene: TRBJ2-1; d_gene: TRBD2; v_gene: TRBV19; CDR3aa: CASSFGTSGSEQFF; CDR3nt: TGTGCCAGTAGTTTCGGGACTAGCGGGAGTGAGCAGTTCTTC
abundance: few; j_gene: TRBJ2-6; d_gene: -; v_gene: TRBV14; CDR3aa: CASSRRISGANVLTF; CDR3nt: TGTGCCAGCAGTCGACGGATTTCTGGGGCCAACGTCCTGACTTTC
abundance: -; j_gene: TRBJ1-2; d_gene: -; v_gene: TRBV25-1; CDR3aa: CASSVPGEHSGYTF; CDR3nt: TGTGCCAGCAGTGTCCCAGGAGAGCATTCAGGCTACACCTTC
abundance: many; j_gene: TRBJ2-1; d_gene: -; v_gene: TRBV6-2/TRBV6-3; CDR3aa: CASGLYNEQFF; CDR3nt: TGTGCCAGCGGACTGTACAATGAGCAGTTCTTC
abundance: few; j_gene: TRBJ1-2; d_gene: -; v_gene: TRBV20-1; CDR3aa: CSARGNFRDGYTF; CDR3nt: TGCAGTGCTAGAGGTAACTTCAGGGATGGCTACACCTTC
abundance: once; j_gene: TRBJ2-5; d_gene: TRBD2; v_gene: TRBV7-9; CDR3aa: CASSATSGIETQYF; CDR3nt: TGTGCCAGCAGCGCGACTAGCGGGATAGAGACCCAGTACTTC
abundance: -; j_gene: TRBJ2-3; d_gene: -; v_gene: TRBV7-7; CDR3aa: CASSPSWTASADTQYF; CDR3nt: TGTGCTAGCAGCCCTAGCTGGACCGCGTCGGCAGATACGCAGTATTTT
abundance: few; j_gene: TRBJ1-5; d_gene: -; v_gene: TRBV7-9; CDR3aa: CASSPIRDQPQHF; CDR3nt: TGTGCCAGCAGCCCCATACGGGATCAGCCCCAGCATTTT
abundance: few; j_gene: TRBJ2-1; d_gene: TRBD2; v_gene: TRBV6-5; CDR3aa: CASRISGGHLYNEQFF; CDR3nt: TGTGCCAGCAGAATTAGCGGGGGGCACCTTTACAATGAGCAGTTCTTC
abundance: many; j_gene: TRBJ1-5; d_gene: -; v_gene: TRBV5-6; CDR3aa: CASSLLANSNQPQHF; CDR3nt: TGTGCCAGCAGCTTACTCGCAAATAGCAATCAGCCCCAGCATTTT
abundance: few; j_gene: TRBJ2-6; d_gene: -; v_gene: TRBV9; CDR3aa: CASSVALGSGANVLTF; CDR3nt: TGTGCCAGCAGCGTAGCTCTGGGCTCTGGGGCCAACGTCCTGACTTTC
abundance: -; j_gene: TRBJ2-1; d_gene: -; v_gene: TRBV27; CDR3aa: CASSLIGHEQFF; CDR3nt: TGTGCCAGCAGTTTGATAGGGCATGAGCAGTTCTTC
abundance: many; j_gene: TRBJ2-7; d_gene: TRBD1; v_gene: TRBV25-1; CDR3aa: CASSAPGLEVDRGFSKGYEQYF; CDR3nt: TGTGCCAGCAGTGCCCCTGGGCTAGAAGTGGACAGGGGTTTCTCTAAGGGTTACGAGCAGTACTTC
abundance: many; j_gene: TRBJ2-3; d_gene: -; v_gene: TRBV20-1; CDR3aa: CSARVALSTDTQYF; CDR3nt: TGCAGTGCTAGGGTCGCACTCAGCACAGATACGCAGTATTTT
abundance: many; j_gene: TRBJ1-5; d_gene: -; v_gene: TRBV21-1; CDR3aa: CASSKGTRGGGPYSNQPQHF; CDR3nt: TGTGCCAGCAGCAAAGGAACGAGGGGAGGCGGACCTTATAGCAATCAGCCCCAGCATTTT
abundance: many; j_gene: TRBJ1-1; d_gene: -; v_gene: TRBV6-2/TRBV6-3; CDR3aa: CASIRKNKAPITMNTEAFF; CDR3nt: TGTGCCAGCATAAGGAAGAATAAGGCTCCGATTACAATGAACACTGAAGCTTTCTTT
abundance: few; j_gene: TRBJ2-3; d_gene: -; v_gene: TRBV7-9; CDR3aa: CASSLFGVGEPQSTDTQYF; CDR3nt: TGTGCCAGCAGCTTATTTGGCGTGGGAGAGCCCCAGAGCACAGATACGCAGTATTTT
abundance: -; j_gene: TRBJ2-1; d_gene: -; v_gene: TRBV7-2; CDR3aa: CASSPGYYNEQFF; CDR3nt: TGTGCCAGCAGCCCAGGGTACTACAATGAGCAGTTCTTC
abundance: many; j_gene: TRBJ2-2; d_gene: TRBD1; v_gene: TRBV4-3; CDR3aa: CASSQINRGSNTGELFF; CDR3nt: TGCGCCAGCAGCCAGATAAACAGGGGGAGTAACACCGGGGAGCTGTTTTTT
abundance: many; j_gene: TRBJ1-1; d_gene: -; v_gene: TRBV11-2; CDR3aa: CASSPDPNTEAFF; CDR3nt: TGTGCCAGCAGCCCTGACCCGAACACTGAAGCTTTCTTT